This is a list of T cell receptor beta chains from one sample in a study of cytomegalovirus exposure and HLA in healthy donors. Assay: immunoSEQ multiplex PCR; the TCRdb copy retains only in-frame clones and omits some. Found here are around 250,000 clones, 90% of them singletons; the top ten hold under 0.4%. Sequenced input: PBMCs. These receptors all stem from a woman between 18 and 29 years old in good health and CMV-seronegative. Both conserved end residues are part of each CDR3. D genes are given only for firm matches. Only part of the rows carry a size: once, few, many, or a class if the clone is expanded.

j_call | clone_size | d_call | v_call | cdr3_aa | cdr3_nt
TRBJ2-5 | - | TRBD1 | TRBV7-7 | CASSRTGGERETQYF | TGTGCTAGCAGCCGGACAGGGGGCGAGAGAGAGACCCAGTACTTC
TRBJ2-2 | - | - | TRBV6-6 | CASTNKPRGVTGELFF | TGTGCCAGCACCAATAAACCCCGCGGGGTCACCGGGGAGCTGTTTTTT
TRBJ2-7 | - | - | TRBV4-3 | CASSQGRGPSYEQYF | TGCGCCAGCAGCCAAGGGCGGGGGCCCTCCTACGAGCAGTACTTC
TRBJ2-1 | - | - | TRBV11-3 | CASSLEANEQFF | TGTGCCAGCAGCTTAGAAGCTAATGAGCAGTTCTTC
TRBJ1-1 | - | TRBD1 | TRBV5-5 | CASSLAGQGRNEAFF | TGTGCCAGCAGCTTGGCGGGACAGGGGAGGAATGAAGCTTTCTTT
TRBJ1-2 | - | - | TRBV9 | CASTLKGGYTF | TGTGCCAGCACCCTCAAGGGGGGCTACACCTTC
TRBJ1-4 | - | - | TRBV28 | CASSLLQGWENEKLFF | TGTGCCAGCAGTTTATTACAGGGCTGGGAAAATGAAAAACTGTTTTTT
TRBJ1-2 | - | - | TRBV5-6 | CASSLDRIRVNYGYTF | TGTGCCAGCAGCCTTGACCGAATCCGGGTTAACTATGGCTACACCTTC
TRBJ2-7 | - | - | TRBV10-1 | CASSPPGDPYEQYF | TGCGCCAGCAGCCCTCCGGGAGACCCCTACGAGCAGTACTTC
TRBJ1-1 | - | - | TRBV14 | CASTPGPMNTEAFF | TGTGCCAGCACGCCAGGGCCGATGAACACTGAAGCTTTCTTT
TRBJ1-4 | - | TRBD1 | TRBV7-9 | CASSCAGQSNEKLFF | TGTGCCAGCAGCTGCGCGGGACAGTCTAATGAAAAACTGTTTTTT
TRBJ2-6 | - | - | TRBV28 | CASSLQVVSGANVLTF | TGTGCCAGCAGTTTACAGGTTGTCTCTGGGGCCAACGTCCTGACTTTC
TRBJ2-3 | - | TRBD2 | TRBV28 | CASSLTSPAGDTDTQYF | TGTGCCAGCAGTTTAACATCCCCAGCGGGGGACACAGATACGCAGTATTTT
TRBJ2-3 | - | TRBD2 | TRBV19 | CASSILPAGRTDTQYF | TGTGCCAGTAGTATATTACCAGCGGGGAGGACAGATACGCAGTATTTT
TRBJ1-1 | - | - | TRBV27 | CASSLRGRMNTEAFF | TGTGCCAGCAGTTTACGTGGCAGGATGAACACTGAAGCTTTCTTT
TRBJ1-5 | - | TRBD1 | TRBV18 | CASSTGDNQPQHF | TGTGCCAGCTCGACAGGGGATAATCAGCCCCAGCATTTT
TRBJ2-3 | - | - | TRBV7-6 | CASSLIRGFTDTQYF | TGTGCCAGCAGCTTAATTCGGGGGTTCACAGATACGCAGTATTTT
TRBJ2-7 | - | TRBD2 | TRBV27 | CASSFLQWTSGGEQQYF | TGTGCCAGCAGTTTCCTACAATGGACTAGCGGGGGGGAGCAGCAGTACTTC
TRBJ2-1 | - | TRBD1 | TRBV19 | CASSGTALGDNEQFF | TGTGCCAGTAGTGGGACAGCTCTTGGAGACAATGAGCAGTTCTTC
TRBJ2-7 | - | - | TRBV5-1 | CASSLDSLSSYEQYF | TGCGCCAGCAGCTTGGACAGTTTGAGTTCCTACGAGCAGTACTTC
TRBJ1-2 | once | - | TRBV6-5 | CASSIGGDYGYTF | TGTGCCAGCAGTATAGGGGGGGACTATGGCTACACCTTC